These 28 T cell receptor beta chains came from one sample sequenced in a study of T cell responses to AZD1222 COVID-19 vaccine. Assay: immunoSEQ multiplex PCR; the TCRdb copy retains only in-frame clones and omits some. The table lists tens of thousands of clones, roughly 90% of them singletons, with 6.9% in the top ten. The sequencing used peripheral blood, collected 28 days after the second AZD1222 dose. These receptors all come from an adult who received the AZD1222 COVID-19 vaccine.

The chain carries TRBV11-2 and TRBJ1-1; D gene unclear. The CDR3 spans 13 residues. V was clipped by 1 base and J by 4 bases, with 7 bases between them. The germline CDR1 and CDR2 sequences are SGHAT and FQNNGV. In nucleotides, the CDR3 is TGTGCCAGCAGCTTAGGGGCCCCCACTGAAGCTTTCTTT. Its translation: CASSLGAPTEAFF. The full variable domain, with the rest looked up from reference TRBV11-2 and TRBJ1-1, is EAGVAQSPRYKIIEKRQSVAFWCNPISGHATLYWYQQILGQGPKLLIQFQNNGVVDDSQLPKDRFSAERLKGVDSTLKIQPAKLEDSAVYLCASSLGAPTEAFFGQGTRLTVV.

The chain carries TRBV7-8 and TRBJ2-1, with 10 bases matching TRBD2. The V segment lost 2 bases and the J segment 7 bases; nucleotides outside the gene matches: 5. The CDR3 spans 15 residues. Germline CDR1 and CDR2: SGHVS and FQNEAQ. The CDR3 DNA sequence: TGTGCCAGCAGCTTATCGGTGACTAGCGGGAATGAGCAGTTCTTC. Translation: CASSLSVTSGNEQFF.

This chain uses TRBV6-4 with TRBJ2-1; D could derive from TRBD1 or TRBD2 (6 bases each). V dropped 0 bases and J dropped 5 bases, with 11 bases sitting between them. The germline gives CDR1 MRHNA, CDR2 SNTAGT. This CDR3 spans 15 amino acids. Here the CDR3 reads CASSDSGGTNNEQFF. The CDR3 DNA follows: TGTGCCAGCAGTGACTCAGGCGGGACAAACAATGAGCAGTTCTTC.

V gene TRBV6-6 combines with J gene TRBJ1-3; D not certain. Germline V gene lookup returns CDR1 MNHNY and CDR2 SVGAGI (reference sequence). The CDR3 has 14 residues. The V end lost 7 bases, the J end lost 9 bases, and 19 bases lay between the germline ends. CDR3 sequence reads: CASNLRTRVGTIYF. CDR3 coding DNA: TGTGCCAGCAACCTCCGGACCCGGGTCGGCACCATATATTTT.

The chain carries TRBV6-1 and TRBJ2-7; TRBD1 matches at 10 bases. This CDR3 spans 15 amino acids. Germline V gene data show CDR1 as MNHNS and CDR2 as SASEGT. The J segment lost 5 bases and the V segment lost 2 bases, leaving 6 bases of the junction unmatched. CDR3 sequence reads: CASSELDGTGDEQYF. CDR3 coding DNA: TGTGCCAGCAGTGAACTCGACGGGACAGGGGACGAGCAGTACTTC.

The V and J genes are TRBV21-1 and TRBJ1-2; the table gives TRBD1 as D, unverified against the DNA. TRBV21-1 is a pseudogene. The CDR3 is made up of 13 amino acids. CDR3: CASSDRIRNGYTF. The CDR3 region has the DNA TGTGCCAGCAGCGACAGGATAAGGAATGGCTACACCTTC.

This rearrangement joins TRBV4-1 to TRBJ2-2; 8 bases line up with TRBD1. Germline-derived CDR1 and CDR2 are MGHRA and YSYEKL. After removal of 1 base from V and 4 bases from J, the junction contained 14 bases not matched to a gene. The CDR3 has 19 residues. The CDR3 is CASSQVRKKTGVRTGELFF. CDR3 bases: TGCGCCAGCAGCCAAGTGCGTAAAAAGACAGGGGTTCGCACCGGGGAGCTGTTTTTT.

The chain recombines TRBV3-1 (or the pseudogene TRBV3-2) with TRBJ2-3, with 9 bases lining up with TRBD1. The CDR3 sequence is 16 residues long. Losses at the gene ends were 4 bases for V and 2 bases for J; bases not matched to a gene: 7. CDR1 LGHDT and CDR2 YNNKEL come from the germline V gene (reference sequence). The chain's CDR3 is CASSLLGQGTTDTQYF. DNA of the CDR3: TGTGCCAGCAGCCTCTTGGGACAGGGAACCACAGATACGCAGTATTTT.

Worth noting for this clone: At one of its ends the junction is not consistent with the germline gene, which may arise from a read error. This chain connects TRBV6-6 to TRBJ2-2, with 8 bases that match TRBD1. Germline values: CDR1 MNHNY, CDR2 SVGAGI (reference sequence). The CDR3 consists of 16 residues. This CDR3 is CASTILDREEHRGAVF. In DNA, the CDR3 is TGTGCCAGCACCATTCTGGACAGGGAGGAACACCGGGGAGCTGTTTTT.

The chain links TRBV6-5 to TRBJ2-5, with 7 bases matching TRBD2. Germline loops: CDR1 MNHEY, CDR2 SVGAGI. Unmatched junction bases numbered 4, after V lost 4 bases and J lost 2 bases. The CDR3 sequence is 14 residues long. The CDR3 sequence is CASSSSGAQETQYF. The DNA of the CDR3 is TGTGCCAGCAGTTCCAGCGGGGCACAAGAGACCCAGTACTTC.

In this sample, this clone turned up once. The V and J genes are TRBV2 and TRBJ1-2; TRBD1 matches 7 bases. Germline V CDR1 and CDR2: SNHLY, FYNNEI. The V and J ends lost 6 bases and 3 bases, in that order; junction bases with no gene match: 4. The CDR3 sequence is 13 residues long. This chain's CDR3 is CASRQGIDYGYTF. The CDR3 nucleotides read TGTGCCAGCAGACAGGGGATTGACTATGGCTACACCTTC.

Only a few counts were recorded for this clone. The chain's CDR3 is CASSLIGDLNYGYTF. The CDR3 region has the DNA TGTGCCAGCAGCTTGATCGGGGACCTAAACTATGGCTACACCTTC. V is TRBV7-9 and J is TRBJ1-2; TRBD1 is a possible D gene (5 bases). From germline, CDR1 is SEHNR and CDR2 FQNEAQ (reference sequence). Deletions cut 3 bases from V and 2 bases from J, with 13 bases between. CDR3 length: 15 amino acids.

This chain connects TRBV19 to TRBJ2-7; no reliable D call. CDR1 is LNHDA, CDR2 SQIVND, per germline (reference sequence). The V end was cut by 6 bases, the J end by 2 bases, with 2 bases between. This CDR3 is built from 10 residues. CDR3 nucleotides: TGTGCCAGTAGACCCTACGAGCAGTACTTC. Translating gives CASRPYEQYF. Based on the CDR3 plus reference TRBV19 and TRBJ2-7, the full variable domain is DGGITQSPKYLFRKEGQNVTLSCEQNLNHDAMYWYRQDPGQGLRLIYYSQIVNDFQKGDIAEGYSVSREKKESFPLTVTSAQKNPTAFYLCASRPYEQYFGPGTRLTVT.

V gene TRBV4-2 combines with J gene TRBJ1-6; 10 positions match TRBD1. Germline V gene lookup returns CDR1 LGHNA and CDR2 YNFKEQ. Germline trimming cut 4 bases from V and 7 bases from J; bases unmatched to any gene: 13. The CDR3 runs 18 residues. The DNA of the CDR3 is TGTGCCAGCAGCCCAACATTTTTCCCGACAGGGGGCAATTCACCCCTCCACTTT. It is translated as CASSPTFFPTGGNSPLHF.

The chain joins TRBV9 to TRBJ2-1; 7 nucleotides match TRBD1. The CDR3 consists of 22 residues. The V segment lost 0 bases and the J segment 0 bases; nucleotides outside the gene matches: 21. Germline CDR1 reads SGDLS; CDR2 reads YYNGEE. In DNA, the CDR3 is TGTGCCAGCAGCGTAGGGGCAAGGGGGCTAGCAAACAACTTACGCTCCTACAATGAGCAGTTCTTC. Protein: CASSVGARGLANNLRSYNEQFF.

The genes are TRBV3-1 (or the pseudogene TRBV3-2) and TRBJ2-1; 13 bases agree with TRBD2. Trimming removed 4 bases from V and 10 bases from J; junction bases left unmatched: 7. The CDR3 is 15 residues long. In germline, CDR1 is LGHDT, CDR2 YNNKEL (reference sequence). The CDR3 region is CASSPRTSGSREQFF. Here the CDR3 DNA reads TGTGCCAGCAGCCCTCGGACTAGCGGGAGCCGAGAGCAGTTCTTC.

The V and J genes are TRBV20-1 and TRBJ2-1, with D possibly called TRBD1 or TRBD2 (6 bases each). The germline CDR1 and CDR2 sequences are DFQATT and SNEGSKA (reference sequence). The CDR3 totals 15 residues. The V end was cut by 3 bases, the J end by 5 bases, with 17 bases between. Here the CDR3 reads CSASALGAGNNEQFF. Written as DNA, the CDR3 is TGCAGTGCTAGTGCTCTGGGGGCGGGGAACAATGAGCAGTTCTTC.

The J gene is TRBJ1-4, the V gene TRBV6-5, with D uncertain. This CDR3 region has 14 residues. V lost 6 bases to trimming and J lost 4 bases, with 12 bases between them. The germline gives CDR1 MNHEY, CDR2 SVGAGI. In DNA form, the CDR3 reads TGTGCCAGCAGGGGTACGGATTTTAATGAAAAACTGTTTTTT. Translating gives CASRGTDFNEKLFF.

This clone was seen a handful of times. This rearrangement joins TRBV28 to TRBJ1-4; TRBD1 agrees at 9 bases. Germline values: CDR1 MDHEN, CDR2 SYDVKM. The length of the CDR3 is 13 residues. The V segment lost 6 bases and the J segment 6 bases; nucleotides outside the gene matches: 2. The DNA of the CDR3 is TGTGCCAGCAGGACAGGGGGATATGAAAAACTGTTTTTT. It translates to CASRTGGYEKLFF. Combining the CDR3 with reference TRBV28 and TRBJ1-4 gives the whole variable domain DVKVTQSSRYLVKRTGEKVFLECVQDMDHENMFWYRQDPGLGLRLIYFSYDVKMKEKGDIPEGYSVSREKKERFSLILESASTNQTSMYLCASRTGGYEKLFFGSGTQLSVL.

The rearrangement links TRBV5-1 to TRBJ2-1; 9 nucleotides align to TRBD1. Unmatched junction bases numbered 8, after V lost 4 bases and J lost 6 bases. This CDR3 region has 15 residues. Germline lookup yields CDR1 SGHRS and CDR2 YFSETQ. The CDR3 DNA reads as TGCGCCAGCAGCCCGCCCGGGACAGGGATCAATGAGCAGTTCTTC. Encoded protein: CASSPPGTGINEQFF. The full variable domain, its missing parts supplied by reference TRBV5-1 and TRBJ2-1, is KAGVTQTPRYLIKTRGQQVTLSCSPISGHRSVSWYQQTPGQGLQFLFEYFSETQRNKGNFPGRFSGRQFSNSRSEMNVSTLELGDSALYLCASSPPGTGINEQFFGPGTRLTVL.

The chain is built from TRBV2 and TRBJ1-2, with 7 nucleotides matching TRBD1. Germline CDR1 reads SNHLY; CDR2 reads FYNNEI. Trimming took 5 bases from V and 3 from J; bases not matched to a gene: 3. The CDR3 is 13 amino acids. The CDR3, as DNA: TGTGCCAGCAGTTATGACAGGGACTATGGCTACACCTTC. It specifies CASSYDRDYGYTF.

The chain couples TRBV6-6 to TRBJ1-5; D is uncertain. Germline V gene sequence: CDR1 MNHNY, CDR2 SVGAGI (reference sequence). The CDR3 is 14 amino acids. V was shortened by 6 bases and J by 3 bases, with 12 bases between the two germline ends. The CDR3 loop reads CASRPDNNNQPQHF. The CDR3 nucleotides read TGTGCCAGCAGACCCGACAACAACAATCAGCCCCAGCATTTT.

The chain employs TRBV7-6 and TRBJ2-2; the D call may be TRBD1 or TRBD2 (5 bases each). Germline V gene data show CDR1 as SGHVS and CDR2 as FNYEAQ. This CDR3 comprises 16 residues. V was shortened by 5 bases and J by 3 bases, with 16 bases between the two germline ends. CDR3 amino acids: CASSQGQGRDTGELFF. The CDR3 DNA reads TGTGCCAGCAGCCAAGGACAAGGGCGGGACACCGGGGAGCTGTTTTTT.

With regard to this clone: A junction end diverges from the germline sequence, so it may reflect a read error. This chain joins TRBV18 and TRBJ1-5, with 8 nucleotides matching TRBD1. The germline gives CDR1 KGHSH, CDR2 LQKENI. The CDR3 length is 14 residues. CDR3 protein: CASSPQGVGQPQHF. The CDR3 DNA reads TGTGCCAGCTCCCCACAGGGGGTCGGTCAGCCCCAGCATTTT.

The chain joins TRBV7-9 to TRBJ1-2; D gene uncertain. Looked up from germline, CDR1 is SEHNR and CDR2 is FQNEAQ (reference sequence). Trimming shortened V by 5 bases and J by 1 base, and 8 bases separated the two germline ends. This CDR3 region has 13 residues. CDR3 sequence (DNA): TGTGCCAGCAGCAAAGGGCTTAACTATGGCTACACCTTC. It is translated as CASSKGLNYGYTF.

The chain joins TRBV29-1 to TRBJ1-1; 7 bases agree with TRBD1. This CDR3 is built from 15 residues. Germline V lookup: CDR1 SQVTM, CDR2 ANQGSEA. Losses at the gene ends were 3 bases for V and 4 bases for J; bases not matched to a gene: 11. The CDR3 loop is CSVEETGLHLTEAFF. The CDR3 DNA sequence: TGCAGCGTTGAGGAGACAGGGCTTCATCTCACTGAAGCTTTCTTT.

The CDR3 sequence: CASSATRSSYEQYF. CDR3 sequence (DNA): TGTGCCAGCAGCGCGACTAGGAGCTCCTACGAGCAGTACTTC. The chain links TRBV3-1 (or the pseudogene TRBV3-2) to TRBJ2-7, with a tentative D call TRBD2 (6 bases). The V gene lost 5 bases and the J gene lost 0 bases, with 11 bases spanning the gap. This CDR3 is 14 amino acids long. The germline gives CDR1 LGHDT, CDR2 YNNKEL (reference sequence).

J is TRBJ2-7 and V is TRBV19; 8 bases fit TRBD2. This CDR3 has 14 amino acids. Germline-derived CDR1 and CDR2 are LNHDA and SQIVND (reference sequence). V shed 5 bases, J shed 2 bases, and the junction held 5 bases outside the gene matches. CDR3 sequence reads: CASSSRTSPYEQYF. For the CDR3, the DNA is TGTGCCAGTAGTTCCCGGACTAGCCCCTACGAGCAGTACTTC.